The next 15 T cell receptor beta chains were all read from a single sample in a study of blood T cells in healthy people across ages. Alongside a J-beta primer mix, a sample-barcoded 5' primer served in a second PCR lasting roughly 7 to 11 cycles. TCRdb processed the 5' RACE reads anew with MiXCR; each CDR3 protein has one entry. This sample carries about 1.6 million distinct CDR3 sequences, 34% of them seen once, and the ten largest clones take 11%. Sample: blood. The receptors shown here come from a woman under 40 in good health.

There are a few counts of this clonotype. A much larger clone sits a single nucleotide away, making a read error possible. The chain employs TRBV6-1 and TRBJ1-1; D uncertain. This CDR3 is 17 amino acids long. Per the germline V gene, CDR1 is MNHNS and CDR2 is SASEGT. In DNA, the CDR3 is TGTGCCGGCAGACCTGGGCAGGCGTCAACAATGAACACTGAAGCTTTCTTT. Translation gives CAGRPGQASTMNTEAFF.

This clonotype has at least ten counts. The chain joins TRBV7-2 to TRBJ1-5; D is uncertain. Germline CDR1 reads SGHTA; CDR2 reads FQGNSA. Trimming took off 1 base at V and 3 bases at J, with 7 bases between the two ends. The CDR3 has 14 amino acids. As DNA, the CDR3 is TGTGCCAGCAGCTTAGTCGGTTCCAATCAGCCCCAGCATTTT. Translating it yields CASSLVGSNQPQHF.

This clonotype was observed a few times. CDR3 loop: CASSEVEGIYGYTF. The CDR3 region has the DNA TGTGCCAGCAGTGAAGTCGAGGGTATCTATGGCTACACCTTC. The rearrangement links TRBV6-1 to TRBJ1-2; no reliable D call. The germline V gene has CDR1 MNHNS and CDR2 SASEGT. The CDR3 totals 14 residues. V lost 1 base and J lost 4, with 10 bases in between.

This clonotype has a handful of counts. V usage is TRBV7-8 and J usage is TRBJ2-7; TRBD1 matches at 7 bases. Trimming at V came to 5 bases and at J to 3 bases, leaving 13 bases not matched to a gene. The CDR3 has 16 amino acids. CDR1 and CDR2 (germline): SGHVS, FQNEAQ. CDR3 amino acids: CASSLRPAGGHYEQYF. Written as DNA, the CDR3 is TGTGCCAGCAGCCTAAGACCCGCAGGGGGTCACTACGAGCAGTACTTC.

V usage is TRBV11-2 and J usage is TRBJ2-2, with 13 bases matching TRBD2. V shed 0 bases and J 6 bases; nucleotides not matched to a gene: 4. The germline gives CDR1 SGHAT, CDR2 FQNNGV. The CDR3 totals 17 residues. The DNA of the CDR3 is TGTGCCAGCAGCTTAGATTGGACTAGCGGGAGTGCCGGGGAGCTGTTTTTT. The encoded protein is CASSLDWTSGSAGELFF.

V and J are TRBV4-1 and TRBJ2-4; D not certain. Judging by the DNA end, TRBJ2-5 fits better; the J call may be wrong. The germline CDR1 and CDR2 sequences are MGHRA and YSYEKL. The CDR3 contains 18 residues. DNA of the CDR3: TGCGCCAGCAGCCTTCGGCCGGGTCGAGGTGCAGGTGAAGAGACCCAGTACTTC. It codes for CASSLRPGRGAGEETQYF.

The J gene is TRBJ2-1, the V gene TRBV20-1; 7 bases line up with TRBD2. The J call may be in error: the DNA end matches TRBJ2-7 better. Per the germline V gene, CDR1 is DFQATT and CDR2 is SNEGSKA (reference sequence). The CDR3 has 16 residues. The CDR3 region is CSAISGAPQSYNEQYF. As DNA, the CDR3 is TGCAGTGCTATAAGCGGGGCCCCGCAGTCCTACAATGAGCAGTACTTC.

V gene TRBV7-9 combines with J gene TRBJ1-1; a weak D match, TRBD1 (5 bases). Germline V lookup: CDR1 SEHNR, CDR2 FQNEAQ (reference sequence). Trimming shortened V by 2 bases and J by 3 bases, and 16 bases separated the two germline ends. The CDR3 is 16 amino acids. The DNA for the CDR3 is TGTGCCAGCAGCTTAACCAGGGTGGGAGGGTACACTGAAGCTTTCTTT. Protein product: CASSLTRVGGYTEAFF.

This chain's CDR3 is CASSYLRGVSSYEQYF. Written as DNA, the CDR3 is TGTGCCAGCAGTTATCTCCGGGGCGTCAGCTCCTACGAGCAGTACTTC. The rearrangement uses TRBV6-6 and TRBJ2-7; D might be TRBD1 or TRBD2, each matching 5 bases. Germline V CDR1 and CDR2: MNHNY, SVGAGI (reference sequence). CDR3 size: 16 residues. Trimming cost V 3 bases and J 0 bases, with 15 bases left between them.

The chain carries TRBV27 and TRBJ2-7; weak D call: TRBD2 (7 bases). Trimming took 6 bases from V and 5 from J, leaving 20 bases between them. Germline-derived CDR1 and CDR2 are MNHEY and SMNVEV (reference sequence). The CDR3 is 15 amino acids. The DNA of the CDR3 is TGTGCCAGCAGGCCCAGGGGCGGGAGTCCCCACGAGCAGTACTTC. Amino acid sequence: CASRPRGGSPHEQYF.

This chain links TRBV5-1 with TRBJ2-2, with D possibly being TRBD2 (5 bases). Germline V lookup: CDR1 SGHRS, CDR2 YFSETQ. The length of the CDR3 is 16 residues. Trimming took 2 bases from V and 0 from J, leaving 11 bases between them. CDR3 region: CASSFFEGPNTGELFF. As DNA, the CDR3 is TGCGCCAGCAGCTTTTTTGAGGGCCCGAACACCGGGGAGCTGTTTTTT. Based on the CDR3 plus reference TRBV5-1 and TRBJ2-2, the full variable domain is KAGVTQTPRYLIKTRGQQVTLSCSPISGHRSVSWYQQTPGQGLQFLFEYFSETQRNKGNFPGRFSGRQFSNSRSEMNVSTLELGDSALYLCASSFFEGPNTGELFFGEGSRLTVL.

V gene TRBV10-3 combines with J gene TRBJ1-2; the match to TRBD1 covers 7 bases. Germline assignment: CDR1 ENHRY and CDR2 SYGVKD. This CDR3 is 14 amino acids long. After removal of 6 bases from V and 2 bases from J, the junction contained 6 bases not matched to a gene. This CDR3 is CAISRTGSNYGYTF. DNA for the CDR3: TGTGCCATCAGCAGGACAGGCTCCAACTATGGCTACACCTTC.

V usage is TRBV4-1 and J usage is TRBJ2-3; no reliable D call. Trimming pared 4 bases from V and 6 bases from J, leaving 11 bases between. Germline V gives CDR1 MGHRA, CDR2 YSYEKL. The CDR3 length is 13 residues. CDR3 loop: CASSPLIEDTQYF. CDR3 DNA: TGCGCCAGCAGCCCCTTAATAGAGGATACGCAGTATTTT.

This clonotype was found a few times. This chain uses TRBV20-1 with TRBJ2-7, with D uncertain. The CDR3 runs to 13 residues. Germline V gene data show CDR1 as DFQATT and CDR2 as SNEGSKA (reference sequence). Trimming took 1 base from V and 0 from J, leaving 7 bases between them. Written as DNA, the CDR3 is TGCAGTGCTAGAGTGGTAAACTCCTACGAGCAGTACTTC. This translates into CSARVVNSYEQYF.

This clonotype appeared a few times. The genes are TRBV6-1 and TRBJ2-7; D perhaps matches TRBD1 (6 bases). Germline-derived CDR1 and CDR2 are MNHNS and SASEGT. The length of the CDR3 is 12 residues. V shed 1 base and J shed 6 bases, with 7 bases lying between them. The CDR3 DNA follows: TGTGCCAGCAGTGAAGACAGGGTCGAGCAGTACTTC. It specifies CASSEDRVEQYF.